This T cell receptor (beta chain) was observed in a study of blood T cell repertoires in COVID-19. Study background: Acute and convalescent COVID-19 specimens originated in the United States, Italy and Spain.

Libraries were prepared by immunoSEQ multiplex PCR; TCRdb keeps only in-frame clonotypes and omits some of them. Here the sample spans approximately 260,000 clones, 70% to 90% being singletons. This clone was observed a single time. Trimming shortened V by 5 bases and J by 4 bases, and 11 bases separated the two germline ends. The CDR3 loop spans 13 amino acids. The rearrangement uses TRBV12-3 or TRBV12-4 and TRBJ1-1; no firm D call. The receptor's source is a man aged 18 to 29 with active or convalescent COVID-19. Sequences were obtained from peripheral blood. CDR3 sequence reads: CASSPVWSTEAFF. In DNA, the CDR3 is TGTGCCAGCAGTCCGGTTTGGAGCACTGAAGCTTTCTTT.